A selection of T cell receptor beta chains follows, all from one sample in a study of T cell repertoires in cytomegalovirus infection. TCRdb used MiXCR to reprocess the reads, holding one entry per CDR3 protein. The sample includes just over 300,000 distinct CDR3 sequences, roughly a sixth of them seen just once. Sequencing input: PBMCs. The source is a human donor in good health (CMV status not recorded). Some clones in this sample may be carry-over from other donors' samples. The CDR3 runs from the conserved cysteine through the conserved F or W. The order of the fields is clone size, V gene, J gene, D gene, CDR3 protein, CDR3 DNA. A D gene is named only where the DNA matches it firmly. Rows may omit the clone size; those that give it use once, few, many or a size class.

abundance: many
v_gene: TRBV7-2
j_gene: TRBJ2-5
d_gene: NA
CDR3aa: CASSLAIGRETQYF
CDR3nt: TGTGCCAGCAGCTTAGCGATCGGACGGGAGACCCAGTACTTC

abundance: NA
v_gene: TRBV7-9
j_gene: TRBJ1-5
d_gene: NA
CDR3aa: CASSLVVSGTNQPQHF
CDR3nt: TGTGCCAGCAGCTTAGTAGTCAGCGGAACCAATCAGCCCCAGCATTTT

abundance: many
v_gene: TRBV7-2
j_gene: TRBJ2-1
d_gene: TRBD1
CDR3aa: CASSFDRGPYNEQFF
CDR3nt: TGTGCCAGCAGCTTCGACAGGGGGCCCTACAATGAGCAGTTCTTC

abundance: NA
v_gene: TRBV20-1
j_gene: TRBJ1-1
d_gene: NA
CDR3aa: CSARWAGANTEAFF
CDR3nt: TGCAGTGCTAGATGGGCAGGGGCGAACACTGAAGCTTTCTTT

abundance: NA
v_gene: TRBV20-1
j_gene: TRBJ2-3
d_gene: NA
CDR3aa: CSASPAVHTDTQYF
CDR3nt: TGCAGTGCTAGCCCAGCGGTCCACACAGATACGCAGTATTTT

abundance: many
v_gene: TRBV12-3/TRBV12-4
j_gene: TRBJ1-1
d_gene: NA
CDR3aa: CASSLTTTRATEAFF
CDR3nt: TGTGCCAGCAGTTTAACGACGACACGGGCCACTGAAGCTTTCTTT

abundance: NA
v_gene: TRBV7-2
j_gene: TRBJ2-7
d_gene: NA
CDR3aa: CASSGRLDWAMSYEQYF
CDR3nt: TGTGCCAGCAGCGGGCGACTGGACTGGGCAATGTCCTACGAGCAGTACTTC

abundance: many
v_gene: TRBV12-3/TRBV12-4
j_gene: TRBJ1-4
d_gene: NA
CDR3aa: CASSAINSAEKLFF
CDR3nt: TGTGCCAGCAGCGCAATTAATAGTGCTGAAAAACTGTTTTTT

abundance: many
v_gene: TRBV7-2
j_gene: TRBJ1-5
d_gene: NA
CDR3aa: CASSLGVTSNQPQHF
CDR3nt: TGTGCCAGCAGCTTAGGGGTCACTAGCAATCAGCCCCAGCATTTT

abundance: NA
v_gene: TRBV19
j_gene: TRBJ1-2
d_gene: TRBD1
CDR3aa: CARETGGYGYTF
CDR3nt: TGTGCCAGGGAGACAGGGGGATATGGCTACACCTTC

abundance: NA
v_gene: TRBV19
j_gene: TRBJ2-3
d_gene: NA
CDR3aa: CAGTETSGDTQYF
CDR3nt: TGTGCCGGTACGGAGACGTCGGGGGATACGCAGTATTTT